The entry that follows covers one T cell receptor (beta chain) sequence. The record originates from a study of siplizumab effects on memory and regulatory T cells. With 3 bases clipped from V and 4 bases from J, the junction kept 13 bases outside the gene matches. Germline loops: CDR1 SGHRS, CDR2 YFSETQ. The CDR3 covers 19 residues. The protocol was immunoSEQ multiplex PCR, while the TCRdb copy is restricted to in-frame clones and leaves out a portion. The sample lists some 65,000 clones; over 75% were seen once. V usage is TRBV5-1 and J usage is TRBJ2-2; 12 bases are a match to TRBD2. This receptor was obtained from a human donor in good health. The sequencing input was Tregs sorted from blood. For the CDR3, the DNA is TGCGCCAGCAGCTCAGGACTAGCGGGAATCGGATGGAGCACCGGGGAGCTGTTTTTT. It translates to CASSSGLAGIGWSTGELFF.